This TCR beta chain comes out of a study of blood T cell repertoires in COVID-19. On the study more broadly: Whether acute or convalescent, the COVID-19 samples came from the United States, Italy and Spain. The cDNA or gDNA used as material had been derived from T cells, B-cell-depleted T cells, or PBMCs.

Produced via immunoSEQ multiplex PCR; TCRdb's table is partial and in-frame only. The sample consists of 100,000 to 130,000 clones, about 87% of them appearing once. This CDR3 spans 16 amino acids. Trimming took 3 bases from V and 6 from J; bases not matched to a gene: 8. In germline, CDR1 is LNHDA, CDR2 SQIVND (reference sequence). Specimen: peripheral blood. This clonotype was sampled from a man in his fifties or sixties with active or convalescent COVID-19. J is TRBJ1-1 and V is TRBV19; 12 nucleotides align to TRBD1. The CDR3 nucleotides are TGTGCCAGTAGTATTAGCCCCGGGACAGGGGGCGCTGAAGCTTTCTTT. Protein product: CASSISPGTGGAEAFF. The full variable domain, in which reference TRBV19 and TRBJ1-1 provide the parts outside the CDR3, is DGGITQSPKYLFRKEGQNVTLSCEQNLNHDAMYWYRQDPGQGLRLIYYSQIVNDFQKGDIAEGYSVSREKKESFPLTVTSAQKNPTAFYLCASSISPGTGGAEAFFGQGTRLTVV.